A single sample is the source of the 21 T cell receptor beta chains below, sequenced in a study of blood T cell repertoires in COVID-19. Sequenced by immunoSEQ multiplex PCR; TCRdb stores in-frame clones only, minus some. The table has about 89,000 clones, 80% seen once. The sample was peripheral blood. These receptors were collected from a woman at least 80 years old with acute or convalescent COVID-19.

V gene TRBV5-1 combines with J gene TRBJ2-7, with D tentatively TRBD2 (7 bases). V lost 4 bases, J lost 5 bases, and 19 bases lay in between. CDR3 size: 15 residues. Germline values: CDR1 SGHRS, CDR2 YFSETQ. CDR3 bases: TGCGCCAGCAGCCGCGCCGGTGGGGGGGCGGACGAGCAGTACTTC. It codes for CASSRAGGGADEQYF. The full variable domain, rest sourced from reference TRBV5-1 and TRBJ2-7, is KAGVTQTPRYLIKTRGQQVTLSCSPISGHRSVSWYQQTPGQGLQFLFEYFSETQRNKGNFPGRFSGRQFSNSRSEMNVSTLELGDSALYLCASSRAGGGADEQYFGPGTRLTVT.

This clone was seen ten or more times. This chain's CDR3 is CAISGTGGRNEQFF. DNA for the CDR3: TGTGCCATCAGTGGGACAGGGGGCCGTAATGAGCAGTTCTTC. This sequence joins TRBV10-3 and TRBJ2-1; 11 bases agree with TRBD1. The germline gives CDR1 ENHRY, CDR2 SYGVKD. With V trimmed by 4 bases and J by 7 bases, 3 bases remained unmatched. The CDR3 covers 14 residues.

The CDR3 DNA is TGTGCCAGCAGCGGCCGGGACAGCCACTACGAGCAGTACTTC. It translates to CASSGRDSHYEQYF. The gene calls are TRBV11-3 and TRBJ2-7; TRBD1 aligns across 7 bases. The CDR3 spans 14 residues. Per the germline V gene, CDR1 is SGHNT and CDR2 is YENEEA. After removal of 5 bases from V and 3 bases from J, the junction contained 7 bases not matched to a gene. The whole variable domain, filled in from reference TRBV11-3 and TRBJ2-7, reads EAGVVQSPRYKIIEKKQPVAFWCNPISGHNTLYWYLQNLGQGPELLIRYENEEAVDDSQLPKDRFSAERLKGVDSTLKIQPAELGDSAVYLCASSGRDSHYEQYFGPGTRLTVT.

The chain joins TRBV5-1 to TRBJ2-2; 8 positions agree with TRBD2. Germline V gene data show CDR1 as SGHRS and CDR2 as YFSETQ. V was clipped by 1 base and J by 4 bases; unmatched bases: 6. The CDR3 is 16 residues long. Here the CDR3 reads CASSLPLAGATGELFF. DNA for the CDR3: TGCGCCAGCAGCTTGCCCCTAGCGGGTGCCACCGGGGAGCTGTTTTTT.

This chain uses TRBV6-5 with TRBJ2-3; 9 nucleotides match TRBD2. Germline assignment: CDR1 MNHEY and CDR2 SVGAGI. This CDR3 has 16 residues. V gave up 0 bases and J gave up 3 bases; unmatched junction bases: 4. The CDR3 spells CASSYSFSGGTDTQYF. DNA for the CDR3: TGTGCCAGCAGTTACTCTTTTAGCGGGGGAACAGATACGCAGTATTTT.

The V and J genes are TRBV6-5 and TRBJ1-2; D gene uncertain. V was trimmed by 6 bases and J by 4 bases, leaving 9 bases between them. Germline V gives CDR1 MNHEY, CDR2 SVGAGI. CDR3 length: 12 amino acids. This CDR3 is CASREGSYGYTF. CDR3 sequence (DNA): TGTGCCAGCAGAGAGGGATCCTATGGCTACACCTTC.

The chain employs TRBV20-1 and TRBJ1-2; TRBD1 aligns across 8 bases. Germline CDR1 is DFQATT and CDR2 is SNEGSKA (reference sequence). The CDR3 runs to 12 residues. Unmatched junction bases numbered 8, after V lost 3 bases and J lost 11 bases. The CDR3, as DNA: TGCAGTGCTAGTCTCCAGGGGGCTCGATACACCTTC. It specifies CSASLQGARYTF.

The V gene is TRBV2, the J gene TRBJ2-1, with TRBD1 matching 9 bases. CDR3 length: 15 residues. CDR1 SNHLY and CDR2 FYNNEI come from the germline V gene. V was pared by 7 bases and J by 1 base, with 5 bases of the junction left unmatched. CDR3 sequence (DNA): TGTGCCAGCACCCGGACAGGGGCTTCCTACAATGAGCAGTTCTTC. Encoded protein: CASTRTGASYNEQFF.

The J gene is TRBJ2-5, the V gene TRBV6-5; D is perhaps TRBD2 (5 bases). The V end was cut by 6 bases, the J end by 0 bases, with 8 bases between. Germline values: CDR1 MNHEY, CDR2 SVGAGI. The CDR3 length is 13 residues. DNA of the CDR3: TGTGCCAGCAGCCTGGACTACCAAGAGACCCAGTACTTC. Encoded protein: CASSLDYQETQYF.

This chain joins TRBV7-3 and TRBJ2-3; TRBD2 matches at 9 bases. This CDR3 is 16 amino acids long. After removal of 5 bases from V and 1 base from J, the junction contained 7 bases not matched to a gene. Germline-derived CDR1 and CDR2 are SGHTA and FQGTGA. CDR3 amino acids: CASSPRAGGGTDTQYF. The CDR3 DNA is TGTGCCAGCAGCCCTCGAGCGGGGGGTGGCACAGATACGCAGTATTTT.

This chain links TRBV7-9 with TRBJ1-6; 8 nucleotides align to TRBD1. The CDR3 runs 15 residues. Germline V gene lookup returns CDR1 SEHNR and CDR2 FQNEAQ (reference sequence). J gave up 6 bases and V 5 bases, and 6 bases lay outside the gene matches. CDR3 coding DNA: TGTGCCAGCAGCCCGAGGGGACAGGCTAATTCACCCCTCCACTTT. It is translated as CASSPRGQANSPLHF.

The chain recombines TRBV7-8 with TRBJ1-5; maybe TRBD1 (6 bases). There are 14 residues in the CDR3. V lost 4 bases to trimming and J lost 3 bases, with 10 bases between them. Germline loops: CDR1 SGHVS, CDR2 FQNEAQ. The CDR3 here is CASSSRDTNQPQHF. The DNA for the CDR3 is TGTGCCAGCAGCTCCAGGGACACCAATCAGCCCCAGCATTTT.

The chain links TRBV5-1 to TRBJ2-7; D not certain. V was clipped by 3 bases and J by 1 base, with 5 bases between them. Per germline, CDR1 SGHRS and CDR2 YFSETQ. This CDR3 comprises 12 residues. CDR3 sequence: CASSSPSYEQYF. The CDR3 DNA sequence: TGCGCCAGCAGCTCCCCTTCCTACGAGCAGTACTTC. Variable domain in full (rest from reference TRBV5-1 and TRBJ2-7): KAGVTQTPRYLIKTRGQQVTLSCSPISGHRSVSWYQQTPGQGLQFLFEYFSETQRNKGNFPGRFSGRQFSNSRSEMNVSTLELGDSALYLCASSSPSYEQYFGPGTRLTVT.

This clone came up once. V and J are TRBV3-1 (or the pseudogene TRBV3-2) and TRBJ2-7; a weak D match, TRBD1 (6 bases). This CDR3 comprises 14 residues. Germline CDR1 reads LGHDT; CDR2 reads YNNKEL (reference sequence). V lost 4 bases, J lost 2 bases, and 12 bases lay in between. CDR3 bases: TGTGCCAGCAGCCCGGGACAAGACACCTACGAGCAGTACTTC. Its protein is CASSPGQDTYEQYF.

The chain employs TRBV5-6 and TRBJ1-5; 8 bases are a match to TRBD1. This CDR3 contains 18 residues. The V segment lost 2 bases and the J segment 4 bases; nucleotides outside the gene matches: 14. Germline V gene data show CDR1 as SGHDT and CDR2 as YYEEEE. The CDR3, as DNA: TGTGCCAGCAGCTTCGGACAGGGATTCGGGCGGGGGAATCAGCCCCAGCATTTT. Protein sequence: CASSFGQGFGRGNQPQHF.

The chain joins TRBV27 to TRBJ2-2, with 7 bases that match TRBD1. V shed 7 bases and J 5 bases; nucleotides not matched to a gene: 13. Germline V CDR1 and CDR2: MNHEY, SMNVEV (reference sequence). The CDR3 totals 16 residues. Here the CDR3 DNA reads TGTGCCAGCATCATACTGACAGGGTTTTATACCGGGGAGCTGTTTTTT. Protein sequence: CASIILTGFYTGELFF.

The chain couples TRBV5-1 to TRBJ1-2, with 9 bases identical to TRBD1. CDR3 length: 21 residues. Per germline, CDR1 SGHRS and CDR2 YFSETQ. V shed 0 bases, J shed 4 bases, and the junction held 22 bases outside the gene matches. The CDR3 region is CASSLEGTGTLGWGVGYGYTF. The CDR3 region has the DNA TGCGCCAGCAGCTTGGAGGGGACAGGGACACTTGGATGGGGGGTCGGCTATGGCTACACCTTC.

V gene TRBV6-5 combines with J gene TRBJ1-4; D is perhaps TRBD1 (5 bases). Germline V gene data show CDR1 as MNHEY and CDR2 as SVGAGI. Trimming took off 0 bases at V and 8 bases at J, with 13 bases between the two ends. This CDR3 contains 15 residues. Here the CDR3 reads CASSYSLQGNEKLFF. CDR3 in DNA: TGTGCCAGCAGTTACTCGCTCCAGGGAAACGAAAAACTGTTTTTT.

The chain carries TRBV12-5 and TRBJ2-2; D possibly corresponds to TRBD2 (5 bases). V shed 4 bases and J shed 3 bases, with 6 bases lying between them. The CDR3 extends over 13 amino acids. The V gene's germline CDR1 is LGHNT and CDR2 FRNRAP. This CDR3 reads CASGWRDTGELFF. The CDR3 DNA is TGTGCTAGTGGTTGGCGGGACACCGGGGAGCTGTTTTTT.

V usage is TRBV10-2 and J usage is TRBJ2-7; TRBD1 agrees at 8 bases. J gave up 2 bases and V 8 bases, and 8 bases lay outside the gene matches. This CDR3 comprises 14 residues. Germline assignment: CDR1 WSHSY and CDR2 SAAADI. The DNA for the CDR3 is TGCGCCAGCCGCTCGGACAGGGCCCCCTACGAGCAGTACTTC. It encodes CASRSDRAPYEQYF.

The table lists this clone with a few counts. The chain recombines TRBV12-3 or TRBV12-4 with TRBJ2-7; the D gene is possibly TRBD2 (6 bases). The CDR3 has 12 amino acids. V lost 6 bases, J lost 4 bases, and 10 bases lay in between. The CDR3 bases are TGTGCCAGCAGCTCGGGGGAGTACGAGCAGTACTTC. Amino acid sequence: CASSSGEYEQYF.